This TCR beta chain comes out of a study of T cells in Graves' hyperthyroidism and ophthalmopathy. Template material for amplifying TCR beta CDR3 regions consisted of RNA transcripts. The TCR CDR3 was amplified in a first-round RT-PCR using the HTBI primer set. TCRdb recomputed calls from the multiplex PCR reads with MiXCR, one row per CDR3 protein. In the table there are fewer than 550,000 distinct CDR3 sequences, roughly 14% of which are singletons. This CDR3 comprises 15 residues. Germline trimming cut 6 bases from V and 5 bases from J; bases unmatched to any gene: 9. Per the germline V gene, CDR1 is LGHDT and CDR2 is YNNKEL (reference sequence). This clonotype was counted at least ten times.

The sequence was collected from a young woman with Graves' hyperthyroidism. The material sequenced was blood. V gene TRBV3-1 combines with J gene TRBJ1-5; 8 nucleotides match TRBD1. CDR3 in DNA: TGTGCCAGCAGTTTCGACAGGGGAGGGGATCAGCCCCAGCATTTT. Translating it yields CASSFDRGGDQPQHF.